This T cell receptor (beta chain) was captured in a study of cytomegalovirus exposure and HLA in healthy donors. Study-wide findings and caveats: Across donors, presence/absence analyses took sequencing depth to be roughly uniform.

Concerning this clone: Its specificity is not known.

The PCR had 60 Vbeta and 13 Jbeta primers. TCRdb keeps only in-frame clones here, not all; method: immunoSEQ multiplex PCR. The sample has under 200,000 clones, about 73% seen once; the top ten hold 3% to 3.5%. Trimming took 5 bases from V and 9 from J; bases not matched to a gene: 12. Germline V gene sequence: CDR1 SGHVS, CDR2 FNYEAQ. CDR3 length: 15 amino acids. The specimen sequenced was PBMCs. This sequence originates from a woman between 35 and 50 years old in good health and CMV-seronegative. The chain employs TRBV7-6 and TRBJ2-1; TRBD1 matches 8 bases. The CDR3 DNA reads TGTGCCAGCAGCACCCAGTTTCAGGGGGCATCTGAGCAGTTCTTC. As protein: CASSTQFQGASEQFF.